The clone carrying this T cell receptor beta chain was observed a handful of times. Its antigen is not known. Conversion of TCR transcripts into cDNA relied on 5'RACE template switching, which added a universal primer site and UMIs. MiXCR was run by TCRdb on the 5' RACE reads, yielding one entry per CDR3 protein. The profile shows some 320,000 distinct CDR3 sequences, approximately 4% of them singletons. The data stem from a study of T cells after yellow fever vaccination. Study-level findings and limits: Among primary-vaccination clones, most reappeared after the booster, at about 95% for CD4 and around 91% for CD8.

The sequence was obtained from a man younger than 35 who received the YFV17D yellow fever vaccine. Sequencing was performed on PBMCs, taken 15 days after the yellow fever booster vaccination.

Written as DNA, the CDR3 is TGCAGTGCTAGATGGCAGGGCAATCAGCCCCAGCATTTT. Its protein is CSARWQGNQPQHF. The chain uses TRBV20-1 and TRBJ1-5; D is uncertain. Germline CDR1 and CDR2: DFQATT and SNEGSKA (reference sequence). Trimming shortened V by 2 bases and J by 2 bases, and 7 bases separated the two germline ends. This CDR3 is built from 13 residues.